The rows below give T cell receptor beta chains drawn from one sample of a study of blood T cell repertoires in COVID-19. Measured with immunoSEQ multiplex PCR; TCRdb has only the in-frame clones, and not every one. Found here are hundreds of thousands of clones, roughly 90% of them singletons; the top ten hold roughly 2.6%. The specimen sequenced was PBMCs or T cells enriched from blood (not recorded which). Receptors were obtained from a man aged 60-69 years who had recovered from COVID-19. Both conserved end residues are part of each CDR3. The D gene is left open where the match is weak. A clone size is listed for some rows: how often the clone was seen (once, few, many), or a class if it is expanded.

D gene	J gene	clone size	V gene	CDR3 DNA	CDR3 protein
NA	TRBJ1-1	NA	TRBV18	TGTGCCAGCTCCCCCGGGACAAACACTGAAGCTTTCTTT	CASSPGTNTEAFF
TRBD2	TRBJ2-2	NA	TRBV2	TGTGCCTCGGGCGGGGGCACCGGGGAGCTGTTTTTT	CASGGGTGELFF
TRBD1	TRBJ1-2	NA	TRBV27	TGTGCCAGCAGTACCCGACAGGGGACGGGGGCGGGCTACACCTTC	CASSTRQGTGAGYTF
NA	TRBJ2-1	NA	TRBV7-9	TGTGCCAGCAGCTCGATCATGCAGGGGAATGAGCAGTTCTTC	CASSSIMQGNEQFF
TRBD2	TRBJ2-3	NA	TRBV29-1	TGCAGCACCTGGACTAGCGGGAGCACAGATACGCAGTATTTT	CSTWTSGSTDTQYF
NA	TRBJ1-5	NA	TRBV9	TGTGCCAGCAGCGTAGGCGGGGTCAATCAGCCCCAGCATTTT	CASSVGGVNQPQHF
TRBD1	TRBJ1-6	NA	TRBV19	TGTGCCAGTTCGACAGGGGGAAATTCACCCCTCCACTTT	CASSTGGNSPLHF
TRBD1	TRBJ2-7	NA	TRBV19	TGTGCCAGTAGTAACCCGACAGGGGGCCTGCAGTACTTC	CASSNPTGGLQYF
NA	TRBJ2-2	NA	TRBV30	TGTGCCTGGAGTGTAAATTCTGCCGGGGAGCTGTTTTTT	CAWSVNSAGELFF
NA	TRBJ1-4	NA	TRBV5-5	TGTGCCAGCAGCCCAACAGCCGCAACTAATGAAAAACTGTTTTTT	CASSPTAATNEKLFF
NA	TRBJ2-1	NA	TRBV5-1	TGCGCCAGCAGCTTGGACTCTTACAATGAGCAGTTCTTC	CASSLDSYNEQFF
NA	TRBJ1-6	NA	TRBV30	TGTGCCTGGAGCAGGGGTAATTCACCCCTCCACTTT	CAWSRGNSPLHF
NA	TRBJ2-7	NA	TRBV5-4	TGTGCCAGCAGCTTGACGTCGGCTAGGGGCGAGCAGTACTTC	CASSLTSARGEQYF
TRBD1	TRBJ2-7	NA	TRBV15	TGTGCCACCAGCAGGGACAGGGGTTCCTACGAGCAGTACTTC	CATSRDRGSYEQYF
TRBD2	TRBJ2-1	NA	TRBV3-1/TRBV3-2	TGTGCCACTGCGACTAGCGGGAAATCCTACAATGAGCAGTTCTTC	CATATSGKSYNEQFF
NA	TRBJ1-2	few	TRBV9	TGTGCCAGCAGCCCTGAAGAGGGCTACACCTTC	CASSPEEGYTF
NA	TRBJ1-5	NA	TRBV12-5	TGTGCTAGTGGTTTGATGTTAAATCAGCCCCAGCATTTT	CASGLMLNQPQHF
NA	TRBJ2-3	NA	TRBV30	TGTGCCTGGAGCCCGACAGGATCTAGCACAGATACGCAGTATTTT	CAWSPTGSSTDTQYF
TRBD2	TRBJ2-3	NA	TRBV19	TGTGCCAGTAGTATAGGGACTAGCCGACGCACAGATACGCAGTATTTT	CASSIGTSRRTDTQYF
NA	TRBJ2-7	NA	TRBV4-1	TGCGCCAGCAGCCAAGGGGCTTTGGCAATAAGCTCCTACGAGCAGTACTTC	CASSQGALAISSYEQYF
NA	TRBJ2-5	NA	TRBV7-9	TGTGCCAGCAGCTTAGGTTCGCGGGGCAACCAAGAGACCCAGTACTTC	CASSLGSRGNQETQYF
TRBD2	TRBJ2-2	NA	TRBV24-1	TGTGCCACCAACCTAGCGGGCGGGGAGCTGTTTTTT	CATNLAGGELFF
NA	TRBJ1-2	NA	TRBV12-3/TRBV12-4	TGTGCCAGCAGCGCCGGGGTTGGTTATGGCTACACCTTC	CASSAGVGYGYTF
NA	TRBJ1-2	few	TRBV12-3/TRBV12-4	TGTGCCAGCAGTTTGGGCAGCTATGGCTACACCTTC	CASSLGSYGYTF
NA	TRBJ1-3	NA	TRBV11-3	TGTGCCAGCAGCTTAGTCACAGGGACCTCTGGAAACACCATATATTTT	CASSLVTGTSGNTIYF
NA	TRBJ1-4	NA	TRBV4-1	TGCGCCAGCAGCCAAGGCCCTACGGGGGAAAAACTGTTTTTT	CASSQGPTGEKLFF
TRBD1	TRBJ1-2	once	TRBV6-5	TGTGCCAGCAGGACAGGGTTCTATGGCTACACCTTC	CASRTGFYGYTF
NA	TRBJ1-2	NA	TRBV5-4	TGTGCCAGCAGCGACGGACAGTTAAGCTACACCTTC	CASSDGQLSYTF
NA	TRBJ2-2	NA	TRBV5-4	TGTGCCAGCAGCGTACCTAGGGGAGGGGGAACCGGGGAGCTGTTTTTT	CASSVPRGGGTGELFF
TRBD2	TRBJ2-7	NA	TRBV6-5	TGTGCCAGCAGGGGGACTAGCGGATCCTACGAGCAGTACTTC	CASRGTSGSYEQYF
NA	TRBJ1-1	NA	TRBV2	TGTGCCAGCAGTAGTGGGGGGAGGCCTGAAGCTTTCTTT	CASSSGGRPEAFF
NA	TRBJ1-2	NA	TRBV30	TGTGCCTGGAGGTTTGGTGGGTCGGGGGGCTACACCTTC	CAWRFGGSGGYTF
NA	TRBJ1-2	few	TRBV3-1/TRBV3-2	TGTGCCAGCAGCCAAGACAGGGACTATGGCTACACCTTC	CASSQDRDYGYTF
TRBD2	TRBJ2-3	NA	TRBV4-3	TGCGCCAGCAGCCAAGATCTAGCGGTAGATACGCAGTATTTT	CASSQDLAVDTQYF
NA	TRBJ1-6	NA	TRBV3-1/TRBV3-2	TGTGCCAGCAGCCAGTCCGGGACAACCAATTCACCCCTCCACTTT	CASSQSGTTNSPLHF
TRBD2	TRBJ2-5	NA	TRBV11-2	TGTGCCAGCAGCTTAGGACTAGCGGGGATCCAAGAGACCCAGTACTTC	CASSLGLAGIQETQYF
NA	TRBJ2-5	NA	TRBV7-9	TGTGCCAGCAGCTTCGAGTCCGGACAGTTCGCAGAGACCCAGTACTTC	CASSFESGQFAETQYF
NA	TRBJ1-3	NA	TRBV5-4	TGTGCCAGCAGCCCACAGGGCCGTGGAAACACCATATATTTT	CASSPQGRGNTIYF
TRBD2	TRBJ2-5	NA	TRBV11-2	TGTGCCAGCAGCTCCGGACTAGCGGGGGGCACCTACGAGACCCAGTACTTC	CASSSGLAGGTYETQYF
NA	TRBJ1-1	NA	TRBV12-3/TRBV12-4	TGTGCCAGCAGTTCAGGGGCGAGGGCGGCTTTCTTT	CASSSGARAAFF
NA	TRBJ1-2	NA	TRBV6-5	TGTGCCAGCAGTTACAACACAGGCGGTCGTGGCTACACCTTC	CASSYNTGGRGYTF
NA	TRBJ1-5	NA	TRBV5-1	TGCGCCAGCAGAAAGAACTTCGGGAGCAATCAGCCCCAGCATTTT	CASRKNFGSNQPQHF
TRBD1	TRBJ1-5	NA	TRBV19	TGTGCCAGTAGTACCACAGGGGTCAATCAGCCCCAGCATTTT	CASSTTGVNQPQHF
NA	TRBJ2-7	NA	TRBV5-4	TGTGCCAGCAGCTTGGACCGAGCCTACGAGCAGTACTTC	CASSLDRAYEQYF
NA	TRBJ2-3	NA	TRBV19	TGTGCCAGTAACCCCAGCGGATCGGGAGATACGCAGTATTTT	CASNPSGSGDTQYF
TRBD2	TRBJ2-1	once	TRBV4-1	TGCGCCAGCAGCCAACGGGCGTTAGCGGGGGGGCCGTTAGACAATGAGCAGTTCTTC	CASSQRALAGGPLDNEQFF
TRBD1	TRBJ1-2	NA	TRBV7-6	TGTGCCAGCAGCTCGGACAGGGCCTTCTATGGCTACACCTTC	CASSSDRAFYGYTF
NA	TRBJ1-1	NA	TRBV27	TGTGCCAGCAGTTCAGGAAACACTGAAGCTTTCTTT	CASSSGNTEAFF
TRBD2	TRBJ2-3	NA	TRBV7-8	TGTGCCAGCAGCTTACCTAGCGGGAGTGTGACAGATACGCAGTATTTT	CASSLPSGSVTDTQYF
NA	TRBJ1-3	few	TRBV12-3/TRBV12-4	TGTGCCAGCACGCAGGCCTCTGGAAACACCATATATTTT	CASTQASGNTIYF
NA	TRBJ1-1	NA	TRBV18	TGTGCCAGCTCAACATCTCCAAGACAGGTCACTGAAGCTTTCTTT	CASSTSPRQVTEAFF
NA	TRBJ1-6	NA	TRBV7-9	TGTGCCAGCAGCCCCCAAGGAGTCTATAATTCACCCCTCCACTTT	CASSPQGVYNSPLHF
NA	TRBJ2-1	NA	TRBV5-1	TGCGCCAGCAGCTTGAGCCCCGATACCTACAATGAGCAGTTCTTC	CASSLSPDTYNEQFF
NA	TRBJ1-1	NA	TRBV7-9	TGTGCCAGCAGCCAAGACCGAGACTTAACAGGGAACACTGAAGCTTTCTTT	CASSQDRDLTGNTEAFF
TRBD2	TRBJ2-7	NA	TRBV7-8	TGTGCCAGCAGCGCCCGGGGGGGGATCTCCTACGAGCAGTACTTC	CASSARGGISYEQYF